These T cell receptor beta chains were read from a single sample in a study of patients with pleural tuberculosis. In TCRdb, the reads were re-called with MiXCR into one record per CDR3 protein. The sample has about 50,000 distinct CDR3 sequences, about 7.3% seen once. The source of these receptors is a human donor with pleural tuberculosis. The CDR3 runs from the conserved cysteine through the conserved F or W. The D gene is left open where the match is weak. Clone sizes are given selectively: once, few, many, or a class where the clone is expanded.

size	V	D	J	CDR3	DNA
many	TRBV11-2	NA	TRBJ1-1	CASSMDKNTEAFF	TGTGCCAGCAGTATGGACAAGAACACTGAAGCTTTCTTT
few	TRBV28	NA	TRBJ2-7	CAISTSQAEQYF	TGTGCCATATCCACTAGTCAGGCCGAGCAGTACTTC
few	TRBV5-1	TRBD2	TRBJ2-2	CASSRLAGSGELFF	TGCGCCAGCAGTCGGCTAGCGGGATCCGGGGAGCTGTTTTTT
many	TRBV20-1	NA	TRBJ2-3	CSAQLSGYSTDTQYF	TGCAGTGCTCAACTGAGCGGTTACAGCACAGATACGCAGTATTTT
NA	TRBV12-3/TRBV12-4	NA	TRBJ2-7	CASSSSPEQYF	TGTGCCAGCAGTTCGAGTCCTGAGCAGTACTTC
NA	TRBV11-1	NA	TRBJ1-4	CASSNPGREEKLFF	TGTGCCAGCAGCAACCCGGGACGGGAAGAAAAACTGTTTTTT
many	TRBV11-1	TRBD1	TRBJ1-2	CASSLYLTPTGGHGYTF	TGTGCCAGCAGCTTATACCTGACCCCTACAGGGGGCCATGGCTACACCTTC
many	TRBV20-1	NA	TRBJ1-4	CSARDTGEADEKLFF	TGCAGTGCTAGAGATACGGGGGAAGCAGATGAAAAACTGTTTTTT
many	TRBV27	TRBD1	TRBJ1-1	CASRKRQGLAEAFF	TGTGCCAGCAGAAAAAGACAGGGCTTGGCTGAAGCTTTCTTT
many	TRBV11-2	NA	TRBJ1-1	CASSPTTEAFF	TGTGCCAGCAGCCCCACCACTGAAGCTTTCTTT
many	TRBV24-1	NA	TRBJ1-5	CATSDFKGPQHF	TGTGCCACCAGTGATTTTAAAGGACCCCAGCATTTT
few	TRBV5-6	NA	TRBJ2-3	CASSLSPSSGYF	TGTGCCAGCAGCTTGTCGCCCAGCTCGGGGTATTTT
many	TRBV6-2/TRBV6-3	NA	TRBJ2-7	CASSYQESGEQYF	TGTGCCAGCAGTTACCAGGAATCGGGGGAGCAGTACTTC
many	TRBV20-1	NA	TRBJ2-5	CSALRSGSETQYF	TGCAGTGCGCTTCGAAGTGGATCGGAGACCCAGTACTTC
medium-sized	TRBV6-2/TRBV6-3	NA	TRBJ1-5	CASSYSQSSNQPQHF	TGTGCCAGCAGTTACTCACAGAGTAGCAATCAGCCCCAGCATTTT
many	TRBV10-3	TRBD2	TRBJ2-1	CAISITSGSYNEQFF	TGTGCCATCAGCATTACTAGCGGGAGCTACAATGAGCAGTTCTTC
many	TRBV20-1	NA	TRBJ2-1	CSARGGRRAFHNEQFF	TGCAGTGCTAGAGGAGGACGGAGGGCCTTTCACAATGAGCAGTTCTTC
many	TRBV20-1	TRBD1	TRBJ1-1	CSALDFGTGGRTEAFF	TGCAGTGCGCTAGATTTCGGGACAGGGGGCCGGACTGAAGCTTTCTTT
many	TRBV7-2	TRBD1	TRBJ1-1	CASSLAGTGTAFF	TGTGCCAGCAGCTTAGCCGGGACAGGGACGGCTTTCTTT
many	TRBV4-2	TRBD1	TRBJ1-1	CASSPGQAIMNTEAFF	TGTGCCAGCAGCCCGGGACAGGCGATCATGAACACTGAAGCTTTCTTT
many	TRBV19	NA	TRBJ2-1	CASSIPGYNEQFF	TGTGCCAGTAGTATACCGGGTTACAATGAGCAGTTCTTC
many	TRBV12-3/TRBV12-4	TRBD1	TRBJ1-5	CASRGTGANQPQHF	TGTGCCAGCAGGGGGACAGGGGCCAATCAGCCCCAGCATTTT
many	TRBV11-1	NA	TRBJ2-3	CASSLREPADTQYF	TGTGCCAGCAGCTTAAGGGAGCCGGCAGATACGCAGTATTTT
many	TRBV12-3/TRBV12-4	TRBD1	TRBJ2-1	CASSPGTGGYNEQFF	TGTGCCAGCAGCCCCGGGACAGGGGGGTACAATGAGCAGTTCTTC
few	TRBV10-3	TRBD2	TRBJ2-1	CAISESLTSGTNEQFF	TGTGCCATCAGTGAGTCTCTAACTAGCGGGACGAATGAGCAGTTCTTC
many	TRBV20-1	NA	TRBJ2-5	CSARDPAAYQETQYF	TGCAGTGCTAGAGATCCCGCGGCGTACCAAGAGACCCAGTACTTC
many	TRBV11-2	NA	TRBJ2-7	CASSPIRGNYEQYF	TGTGCCAGCAGCCCTATTCGGGGGAACTACGAGCAGTACTTC
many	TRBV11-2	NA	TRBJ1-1	CASRQGPVDEAFF	TGTGCCAGCAGACAGGGACCGGTAGATGAAGCTTTCTTT
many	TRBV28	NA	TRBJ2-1	CASRTGRRSNNEQFF	TGTGCCAGCAGGACCGGACGCAGATCCAACAATGAGCAGTTCTTC
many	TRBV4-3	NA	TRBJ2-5	CASSYETEETQYF	TGCGCCAGCAGCTACGAGACCGAAGAGACCCAGTACTTC
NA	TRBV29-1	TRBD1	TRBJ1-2	CSDHRGVGYGYTF	TGCAGCGATCACAGGGGCGTGGGCTATGGCTACACCTTC
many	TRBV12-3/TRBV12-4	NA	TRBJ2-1	CASSFDGAYNEQFF	TGTGCCAGCAGTTTCGACGGAGCCTACAATGAGCAGTTCTTC
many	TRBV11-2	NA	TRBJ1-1	CASSLIENTEAFF	TGTGCCAGCAGCTTGATTGAGAACACTGAAGCTTTCTTT
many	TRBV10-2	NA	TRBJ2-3	CASTPGTRTDTQYF	TGCGCCAGCACTCCGGGAACTCGCACAGATACGCAGTATTTT
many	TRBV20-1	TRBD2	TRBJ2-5	CSARPSGRETQYF	TGCAGTGCTAGACCTAGCGGGAGGGAGACCCAGTACTTC
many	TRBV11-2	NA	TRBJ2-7	CASTLDGSYEQYF	TGTGCCAGCACCTTGGACGGGTCCTACGAGCAGTACTTC
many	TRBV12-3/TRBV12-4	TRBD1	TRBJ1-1	CASSSAGTARWAFF	TGTGCCAGCAGTTCTGCCGGGACAGCAAGATGGGCTTTCTTT
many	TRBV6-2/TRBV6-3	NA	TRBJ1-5	CASSYGQGETFTAPQHF	TGTGCCAGCAGTTACGGGCAGGGTGAGACCTTTACGGCGCCCCAGCATTTT
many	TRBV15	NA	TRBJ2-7	CATSRWDFSYEQYF	TGTGCCACCAGCAGATGGGATTTCTCCTACGAGCAGTACTTC
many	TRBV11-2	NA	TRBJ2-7	CASTFSPVGEYEQYF	TGTGCCAGCACCTTTAGTCCAGTGGGGGAATACGAGCAGTACTTC
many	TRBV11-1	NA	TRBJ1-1	CASSFGSHRYMKEAFF	TGTGCCAGCAGCTTCGGGAGTCACAGGTACATGAAGGAAGCTTTCTTT
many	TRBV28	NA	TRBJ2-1	CASSSSGLANNEQFF	TGTGCCAGCAGTTCCTCCGGGCTAGCGAACAATGAGCAGTTCTTC
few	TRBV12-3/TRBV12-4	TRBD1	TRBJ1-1	CASRPGRDRGTEAFF	TGTGCCAGCAGACCCGGGCGAGACAGGGGCACTGAAGCTTTCTTT
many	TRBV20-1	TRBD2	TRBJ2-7	CSARTTSENSYEQYF	TGCAGTGCTAGGACGACTAGCGAAAACTCCTACGAGCAGTACTTC
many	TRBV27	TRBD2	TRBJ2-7	CASTLKGGRFDEQYF	TGTGCCAGCACCCTTAAGGGAGGGAGATTTGACGAGCAGTACTTC
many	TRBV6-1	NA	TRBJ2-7	CASMGGVYEQYF	TGTGCCAGCATGGGCGGGGTCTACGAGCAGTACTTC